The 14 T cell receptor beta chains below were found in one sample sequenced in a study of blood T cell repertoires in COVID-19. Repertoires were generated with immunoSEQ multiplex PCR, while TCRdb's copy carries only in-frame clones and drops some. The table shows 250,000 to 350,000 clones, with about 88% occurring only once. Sequencing used peripheral blood. The source is a human donor with COVID-19, enrolled during active disease. The donor label of this sample is uncertain.

DNA for the CDR3: TGTGCCAGAAGCTTAGCGGGCGCTAGCGGGTCCCCCTACGAGCAGTACTTC. Translation: CARSLAGASGSPYEQYF. The V and J genes are TRBV7-5 and TRBJ2-7; the table names TRBD2, a call not compared with the DNA. TRBV7-5 is a recognized pseudogene. The CDR3 contains 17 residues.

The gene calls are TRBV10-2 and TRBJ1-5; 7 bases are a match to TRBD1. The junction had 11 bases not matched to a gene; V was cut back by 10 bases and J by 5 bases. CDR1 WSHSY and CDR2 SAAADI come from the germline V gene. The CDR3 runs 14 residues. The CDR3 DNA reads as TGCGCCACCCAGTCGGGGACAGTCGATCAGCCCCAGCATTTT. This translates into CATQSGTVDQPQHF.

J is TRBJ2-7 and V is TRBV4-1; tentative D call: TRBD2 (7 bases). CDR3 length equals 16 residues. Germline values: CDR1 MGHRA, CDR2 YSYEKL. Between the trimmed V and J ends, which lost 1 base and 5 bases, there was a span of 18 bases. CDR3 nucleotide sequence: TGCGCCAGCAGCCAAGTGGGGGGGCGGCCGGTTCACGAGCAGTACTTC. Protein product: CASSQVGGRPVHEQYF.

The rearrangement uses TRBV5-1 and TRBJ2-3; 8 bases match TRBD1. In germline, CDR1 is SGHRS, CDR2 YFSETQ. This CDR3 region has 15 residues. Trimming took 4 bases from V and 0 from J; bases not matched to a gene: 4. The CDR3 loop is CASSRTGTSTDTQYF. As DNA, the CDR3 is TGCGCCAGCAGCCGGACAGGGACTAGCACAGATACGCAGTATTTT. Based on the CDR3 plus reference TRBV5-1 and TRBJ2-3, the full variable domain is KAGVTQTPRYLIKTRGQQVTLSCSPISGHRSVSWYQQTPGQGLQFLFEYFSETQRNKGNFPGRFSGRQFSNSRSEMNVSTLELGDSALYLCASSRTGTSTDTQYFGPGTRLTVL.

The chain joins TRBV2 to TRBJ1-2; perhaps TRBD1 as D (6 bases). The V end was cut by 6 bases, the J end by 4 bases, with 18 bases between. The CDR3 runs to 15 residues. Germline CDR1 SNHLY, CDR2 FYNNEI. The CDR3 region has the DNA TGTGCCAGCAGGGCCCGACAGGCGCCCATCTATGGCTACACCTTC. Translating it yields CASRARQAPIYGYTF.

J is TRBJ2-5 and V is TRBV3-1 (or the pseudogene TRBV3-2); 8 positions match TRBD1. The CDR3 contains 18 residues. Trimming at V came to 4 bases and at J to 0 bases, leaving 13 bases not matched to a gene. Germline values: CDR1 LGHDT, CDR2 YNNKEL (reference sequence). The CDR3 DNA reads as TGTGCCAGCAGCCCCCAGGGGGCGAATAGATGGTACCAAGAGACCCAGTACTTC. This translates into CASSPQGANRWYQETQYF.

V gene TRBV28 combines with J gene TRBJ1-3; TRBD1 aligns across 9 bases. V lost 3 bases, J lost 0 bases, and 6 bases stayed unmatched. The CDR3 has 17 residues. Germline V lookup: CDR1 MDHEN, CDR2 SYDVKM. CDR3 amino acids: CASSLRGQGISGNTIYF. CDR3 DNA sequence: TGTGCCAGCAGTTTGCGCGGACAGGGGATCTCTGGAAACACCATATATTTT.

On this clone itself: The junction differs from germline at one of its ends, possibly a read error. J is TRBJ1-1 and V is TRBV28, with TRBD1 matching 9 bases. The CDR3 spans 13 residues. The germline V gene encodes CDR1 MDHEN and CDR2 SYDVKM. Written as DNA, the CDR3 is TGTGCCAGCTTCCCGGGGGACAGGGCTGAAACTTTCTTT. It is translated as CASFPGDRAETFF.

This chain connects TRBV2 to TRBJ2-1; D is perhaps TRBD2 (5 bases). V lost 8 bases to trimming and J lost 4 bases, with 9 bases between them. The CDR3 is 12 residues long. The V gene's germline CDR1 is SNHLY and CDR2 FYNNEI. CDR3 protein: CASGSGYNEQFF. CDR3 sequence (DNA): TGTGCCAGCGGGTCGGGATACAATGAGCAGTTCTTC.

This chain connects TRBV16 to TRBJ1-3; the match to TRBD1 covers 8 bases. V was clipped by 4 bases and J by 5 bases; unmatched bases: 10. This CDR3 is built from 16 residues. Germline-derived CDR1 and CDR2 are KGHSY and FQNENV. CDR3 sequence reads: CASSRGTGRARNTIYF. Written as DNA, the CDR3 is TGTGCCAGCAGCCGAGGGACAGGTCGGGCTCGAAACACCATATATTTT.

The J gene is TRBJ2-3, the V gene TRBV27; TRBD2 might be the D (5 bases). The V end lost 2 bases, the J end lost 2 bases, and 8 bases lay between the germline ends. This CDR3 has 14 residues. Germline loops: CDR1 MNHEY, CDR2 SMNVEV (reference sequence). CDR3 sequence reads: CASSLGSATDTQYF. The CDR3 coding sequence is TGTGCCAGCAGTTTAGGGAGCGCCACAGATACGCAGTATTTT.

The CDR3 protein is CASKAGGPRETQYF. CDR3 nucleotides: TGTGCCAGTAAGGCGGGAGGGCCGCGAGAGACCCAGTACTTC. The chain combines TRBV19 with TRBJ2-5; 9 nucleotides align to TRBD2. The germline V gene encodes CDR1 LNHDA and CDR2 SQIVND (reference sequence). Trimming cost V 7 bases and J 4 bases; bases outside gene matches: 7. CDR3 length: 14 amino acids.

The V gene is TRBV6-6, the J gene TRBJ2-1, with 12 bases identical to TRBD2. CDR1 MNHNY and CDR2 SVGAGI come from the germline V gene (reference sequence). The CDR3 is 18 amino acids. The ends lost 5 bases at V and 8 bases at J; junction bases unmatched: 16. CDR3 DNA sequence: TGTGCCAGCAGTCCCTCCTGGGGGCTAGCGGGAGGGAGGGATGAGCAGTTCTTC. It specifies CASSPSWGLAGGRDEQFF.

This clone was found once. The rearrangement uses TRBV19 and TRBJ1-6; 8 nucleotides agree with TRBD1. J lost 9 bases, V lost 7 bases, and 11 bases had no gene match. The CDR3 covers 15 residues. Germline V gene sequence: CDR1 LNHDA, CDR2 SQIVND (reference sequence). The CDR3 nucleotides read TGTGCCAGTACCCAGGGGACAGGTCCAGGTTCACCCCTCCACTTT. Translation gives CASTQGTGPGSPLHF.